This entry lists 15 T cell receptor beta chains sequenced from one sample in a study of CD8 T cells in ankylosing spondylitis. A single record per CDR3 protein comes from TCRdb applying MiXCR to the 5' RACE reads. The sample records some 250,000 distinct CDR3 sequences, around a tenth being singletons. Sequencing input: blood, either unsorted or a sorted T cell fraction (not recorded which). Every receptor here comes from a male donor with ankylosing spondylitis or in good health (not recorded which).

This clonotype was observed at least ten times. The rearrangement uses TRBV12-3 or TRBV12-4 and TRBJ1-5; TRBD1 might be the D (6 bases). V dropped 5 bases and J dropped 6 bases, with 11 bases sitting between them. The CDR3 is 13 residues long. The CDR3 loop is CASSGGQRQPQHF. CDR3 sequence (DNA): TGTGCCAGCAGTGGGGGGCAGCGTCAGCCCCAGCATTTT.

This clonotype was seen more than once but under ten times. The V and J genes are TRBV4-2 and TRBJ2-7; D unresolved. CDR1 is LGHNA, CDR2 YNFKEQ, per germline. Trimming left V 1 base short and J 4 bases short, with 14 bases between. The CDR3 loop spans 15 amino acids. The CDR3 loop is CASSQARSSGYEQYF. As DNA, the CDR3 is TGTGCCAGCAGCCAAGCGAGATCATCTGGGTACGAGCAGTACTTC.

This clonotype was detected many times. CDR3 nucleotides: TGTGCCACCAGCAGTCGACAGGCTATAAGCTATGGCTACACCTTC. Encoded protein: CATSSRQAISYGYTF. V is TRBV15 and J is TRBJ1-2; a possible D gene is TRBD1 (6 bases). From germline, CDR1 is LNHNV and CDR2 YYDKDF (reference sequence). This CDR3 contains 15 residues. V was trimmed by 3 bases and J by 4 bases, leaving 15 bases between them.

This clonotype was detected many times. V is TRBV12-3 or TRBV12-4 and J is TRBJ2-3, with 15 bases that match TRBD2. The CDR3 spans 16 residues. Trimming removed 8 bases from V and 5 bases from J; junction bases left unmatched: 8. CDR3 sequence reads: CASAGLAGGLVDTQYF. DNA of the CDR3: TGTGCCAGCGCCGGACTAGCGGGGGGGCTCGTAGATACGCAGTATTTT.

Many counts were recorded for this clonotype. The rearrangement links TRBV5-1 to TRBJ2-6; unclear D gene. Trimming pared 4 bases from V and 0 bases from J, leaving 8 bases between. From germline, CDR1 is SGHRS and CDR2 YFSETQ. There are 15 residues in the CDR3. CDR3 loop: CASSLEPSGANVLTF. The CDR3 region has the DNA TGCGCCAGCAGCCTCGAGCCCTCTGGGGCCAACGTCCTGACTTTC.

This clonotype was seen many times. The CDR3 protein is CASLLQRGTEAFF. DNA of the CDR3: TGTGCCAGCCTCCTTCAAAGGGGGACTGAAGCTTTCTTT. The chain recombines TRBV12-3 or TRBV12-4 with TRBJ1-1; D perhaps matches TRBD1 (6 bases). Trimming shortened V by 8 bases and J by 5 bases, and 15 bases separated the two germline ends. CDR3 size: 13 residues.

This chain uses TRBV28 with TRBJ1-1; no clear D gene. CDR1 is MDHEN, CDR2 SYDVKM, per germline. Trimming took 10 bases from V and 6 from J, leaving 18 bases between them. There are 13 residues in the CDR3. The CDR3 region is CATRIGPFPEAFF. Written as DNA, the CDR3 is TGTGCCACGAGGATCGGGCCGTTCCCTGAAGCTTTCTTT.

This clonotype occurred a few times. This chain uses TRBV5-4 with TRBJ2-2; D unclear. V lost 4 bases to trimming and J lost 8 bases, with 12 bases between them. Germline CDR1 reads SGHNT; CDR2 reads YYREEE (reference sequence). The CDR3 loop spans 13 amino acids. The CDR3 bases are TGTGCCAGCAGCCCCAGTTCCCTTGGGGAGCTGTTTTTT. Translated, it gives CASSPSSLGELFF.

The CDR3 nucleotides read TGTGCCAGCAATCGACAGGGCGCTGCCGGGGGCGAGCAGTACTTC. Encoded protein: CASNRQGAAGGEQYF. The chain is built from TRBV9 and TRBJ2-7; D may be TRBD1 (7 bases). V shed 6 bases and J shed 6 bases, with 22 bases lying between them. The CDR3 contains 15 residues. The germline CDR1 and CDR2 sequences are SGDLS and YYNGEE.

This clonotype was detected many times. The DNA for the CDR3 is TGTGCCAGCAGTCCCCGGGACAGGTCCTACGAGCAGTACTTC. It yields the protein CASSPRDRSYEQYF. The genes are TRBV27 and TRBJ2-7; TRBD1 aligns across 8 bases. With V trimmed by 5 bases and J by 1 base, 4 bases remained unmatched. This CDR3 is built from 14 residues. CDR1 is MNHEY and CDR2 is SMNVEV in the germline V gene (reference sequence).

This clonotype occurred many times. The chain has TRBV28 and TRBJ2-2, with D hard to call. Trimming took off 10 bases at V and 1 base at J, with 13 bases between the two ends. The germline V gene encodes CDR1 MDHEN and CDR2 SYDVKM. This CDR3 has 14 residues. The CDR3 sequence is CATQSWQNTGELFF. The CDR3 DNA is TGTGCCACCCAGAGCTGGCAGAACACCGGGGAGCTGTTTTTT.

At least ten counts were recorded for this clonotype. This chain uses TRBV5-1 with TRBJ1-1, with 8 bases aligning to TRBD1. The junction had 7 bases not matched to a gene; V was cut back by 9 bases and J by 3 bases. CDR3 size: 13 residues. From germline, CDR1 is SGHRS and CDR2 YFSETQ. CDR3 sequence: CATHEGQDTEAFF. In nucleotides, the CDR3 is TGCGCCACCCACGAGGGACAGGACACTGAAGCTTTCTTT. Using reference TRBV5-1 and TRBJ1-1 for the parts outside the CDR3, the full variable domain is KAGVTQTPRYLIKTRGQQVTLSCSPISGHRSVSWYQQTPGQGLQFLFEYFSETQRNKGNFPGRFSGRQFSNSRSEMNVSTLELGDSALYLCATHEGQDTEAFFGQGTRLTVV.

Comments on this clonotype: This may come from a read error, since a much larger clone is one base off. For the CDR3, the DNA is TGCAGTGCTAGAGTGGCGAAAAACTCTGAAGCTTTCTTT. It specifies CSARVAKNSEAFF. This chain connects TRBV20-1 to TRBJ1-1, with unresolved D. Germline V gives CDR1 DFQATT, CDR2 SNEGSKA (reference sequence). CDR3 length equals 13 residues. V was shortened by 1 base and J by 6 bases, with 12 bases between the two germline ends.

The CDR3 sequence is CVSSKVRCSYNEQFF. The CDR3 coding sequence is TGTGTCAGCAGCAAAGTGAGATGCTCCTACAATGAGCAGTTCTTC. The J gene is TRBJ2-1, the V gene TRBV21-1. TRBV21-1 is reported as a pseudogene. The CDR3 extends over 15 amino acids.

This clonotype was detected many times. This chain uses TRBV28 with TRBJ2-5; D is perhaps TRBD2 (5 bases). V was shortened by 6 bases and J by 10 bases, with 12 bases between the two germline ends. The CDR3 is made up of 11 amino acids. The V gene's germline CDR1 is MDHEN and CDR2 SYDVKM. The CDR3 nucleotides are TGTGCCAGCAGCCATAGCCGGGGCCAGTACTTC. Translation gives CASSHSRGQYF.